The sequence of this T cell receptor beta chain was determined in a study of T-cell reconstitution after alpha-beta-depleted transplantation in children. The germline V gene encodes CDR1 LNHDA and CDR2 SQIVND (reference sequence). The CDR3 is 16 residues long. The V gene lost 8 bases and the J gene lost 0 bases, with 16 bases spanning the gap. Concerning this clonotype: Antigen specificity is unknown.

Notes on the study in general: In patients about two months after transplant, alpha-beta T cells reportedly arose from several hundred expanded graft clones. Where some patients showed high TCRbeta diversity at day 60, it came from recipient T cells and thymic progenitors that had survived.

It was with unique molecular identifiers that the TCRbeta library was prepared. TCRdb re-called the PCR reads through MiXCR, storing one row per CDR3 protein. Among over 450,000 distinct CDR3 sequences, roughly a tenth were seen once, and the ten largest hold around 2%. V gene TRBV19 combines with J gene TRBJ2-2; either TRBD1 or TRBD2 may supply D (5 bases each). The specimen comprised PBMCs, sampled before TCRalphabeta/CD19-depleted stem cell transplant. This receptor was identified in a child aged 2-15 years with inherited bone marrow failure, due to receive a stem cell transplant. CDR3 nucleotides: TGTGCCAGTCACGGGGACGCGATATCGAACACCGGGGAGCTGTTTTTT. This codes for CASHGDAISNTGELFF.